The TCR beta chain described here comes from a study of spatial heterogeneity in lung cancer. Study-level findings and limits: Tumor TCRs that were ubiquitous and expanded showed up in blood more at resection than follow-up.

Each CDR3 protein is one row after TCRdb ran MiXCR on the 5' RACE reads. The sample holds just under 45,000 distinct CDR3 sequences; approximately 24% are singletons and the top ten take approximately 7.2%. This clonotype was detected ten times or more. Its antigen remains unknown. This CDR3 comprises 16 residues. CDR1 and CDR2 from the germline V gene are LGHNT and FRNRAP. V lost 6 bases to trimming and J lost 2 bases; unmatched junction nucleotides: 11. Time point here: blood at routine non-recurrence follow-up after resection. The rearrangement joins TRBV12-5 to TRBJ2-3, with TRBD1 identical over 7 bases. The input for sequencing was PBMCs, taken at follow-up. The source is a female donor with early-stage non-small cell lung cancer. The CDR3 protein is CASGPGTAQLTDTQYF. The CDR3, as DNA: TGTGCTAGTGGACCCGGGACAGCACAACTCACAGATACGCAGTATTTT.